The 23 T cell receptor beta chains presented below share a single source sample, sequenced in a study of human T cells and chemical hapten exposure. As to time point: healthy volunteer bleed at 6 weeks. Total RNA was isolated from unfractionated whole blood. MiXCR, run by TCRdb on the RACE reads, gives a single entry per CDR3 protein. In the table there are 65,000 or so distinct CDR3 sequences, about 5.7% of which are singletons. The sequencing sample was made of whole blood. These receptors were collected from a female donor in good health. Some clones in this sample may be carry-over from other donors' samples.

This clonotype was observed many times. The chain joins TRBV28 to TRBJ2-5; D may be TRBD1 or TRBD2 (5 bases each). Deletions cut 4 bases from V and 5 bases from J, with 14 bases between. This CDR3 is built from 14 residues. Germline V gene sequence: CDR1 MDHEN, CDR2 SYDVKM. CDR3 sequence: CASSSGTHPETQYF. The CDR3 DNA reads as TGTGCCAGCAGTTCCGGGACGCACCCGGAGACCCAGTACTTC.

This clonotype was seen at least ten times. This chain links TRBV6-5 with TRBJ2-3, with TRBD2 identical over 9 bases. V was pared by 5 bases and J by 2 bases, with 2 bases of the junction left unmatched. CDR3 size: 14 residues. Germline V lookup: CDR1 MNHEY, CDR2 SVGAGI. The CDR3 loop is CASSLAGSTDTQYF. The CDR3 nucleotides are TGTGCCAGCAGTCTAGCGGGATCCACAGATACGCAGTATTTT.

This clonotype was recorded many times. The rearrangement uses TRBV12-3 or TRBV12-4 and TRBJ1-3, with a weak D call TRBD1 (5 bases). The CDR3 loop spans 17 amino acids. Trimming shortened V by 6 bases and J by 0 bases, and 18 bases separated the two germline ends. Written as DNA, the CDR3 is TGTGCCAGCAGCCCCCTCGGGGGTCTAAGCTCTGGAAACACCATATATTTT. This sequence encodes CASSPLGGLSSGNTIYF.

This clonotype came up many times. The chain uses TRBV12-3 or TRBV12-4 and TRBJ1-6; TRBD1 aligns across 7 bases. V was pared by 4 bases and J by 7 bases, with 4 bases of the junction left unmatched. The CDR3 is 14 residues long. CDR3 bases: TGTGCCAGCAGTTCGACAGGGAGGAATTCACCCCTCCACTTT. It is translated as CASSSTGRNSPLHF.

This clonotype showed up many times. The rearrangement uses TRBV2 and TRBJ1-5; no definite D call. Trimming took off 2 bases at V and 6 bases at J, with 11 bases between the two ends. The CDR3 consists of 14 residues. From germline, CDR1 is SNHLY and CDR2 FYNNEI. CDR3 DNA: TGTGCCAGCAGTGAACGGGGAGGCACTCAGCCCCAGCATTTT. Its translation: CASSERGGTQPQHF.

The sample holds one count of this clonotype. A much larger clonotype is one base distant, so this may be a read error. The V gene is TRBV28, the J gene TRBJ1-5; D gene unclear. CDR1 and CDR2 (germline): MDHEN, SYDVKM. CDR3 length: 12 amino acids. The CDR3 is CASNQDNQPQHF. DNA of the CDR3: TGTGCAAGCAACCAGGACAATCAGCCCCAGCATTTT.

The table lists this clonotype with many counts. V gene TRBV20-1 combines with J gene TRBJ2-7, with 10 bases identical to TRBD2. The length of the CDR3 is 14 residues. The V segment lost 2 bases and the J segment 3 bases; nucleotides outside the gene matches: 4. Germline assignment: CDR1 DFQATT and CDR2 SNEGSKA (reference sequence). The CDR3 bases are TGCAGTGCTAGAACCGGGACTAGCGACTACGAGCAGTACTTC. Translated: CSARTGTSDYEQYF.

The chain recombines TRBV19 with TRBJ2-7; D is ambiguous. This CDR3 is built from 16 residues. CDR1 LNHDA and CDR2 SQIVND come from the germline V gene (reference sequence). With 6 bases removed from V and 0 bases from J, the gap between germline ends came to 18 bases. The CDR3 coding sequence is TGTGCCAGTAGCTCCACCCTGAGCACGAGCTCCTACGAGCAGTACTTC. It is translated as CASSSTLSTSSYEQYF. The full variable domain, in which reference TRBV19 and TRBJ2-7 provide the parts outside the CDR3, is DGGITQSPKYLFRKEGQNVTLSCEQNLNHDAMYWYRQDPGQGLRLIYYSQIVNDFQKGDIAEGYSVSREKKESFPLTVTSAQKNPTAFYLCASSSTLSTSSYEQYFGPGTRLTVT.

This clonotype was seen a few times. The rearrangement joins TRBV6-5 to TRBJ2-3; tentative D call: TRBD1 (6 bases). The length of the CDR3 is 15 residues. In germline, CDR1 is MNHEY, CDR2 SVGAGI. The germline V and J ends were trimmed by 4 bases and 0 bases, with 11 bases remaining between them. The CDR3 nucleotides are TGTGCCAGCAGTTCACACCAGGGGAGCACAGATACGCAGTATTTT. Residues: CASSSHQGSTDTQYF.

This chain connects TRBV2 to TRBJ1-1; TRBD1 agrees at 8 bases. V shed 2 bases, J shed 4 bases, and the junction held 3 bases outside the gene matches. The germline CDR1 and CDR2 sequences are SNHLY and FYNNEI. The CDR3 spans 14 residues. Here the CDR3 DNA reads TGTGCCAGCAGTGAACAGGGGGCTCGCACTGAAGCTTTCTTT. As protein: CASSEQGARTEAFF.

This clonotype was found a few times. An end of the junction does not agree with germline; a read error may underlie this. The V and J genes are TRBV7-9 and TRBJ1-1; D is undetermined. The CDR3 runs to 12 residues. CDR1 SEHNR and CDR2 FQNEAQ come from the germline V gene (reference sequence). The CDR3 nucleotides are TGTGCCAGCAGCTCGGGGAACGCTGAAGCTTTCTTT. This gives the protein CASSSGNAEAFF.

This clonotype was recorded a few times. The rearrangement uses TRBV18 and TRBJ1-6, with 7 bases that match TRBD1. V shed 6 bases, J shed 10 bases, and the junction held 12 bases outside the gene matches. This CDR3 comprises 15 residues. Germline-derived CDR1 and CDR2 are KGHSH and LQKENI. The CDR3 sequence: CASSPSTGFSSPLHF. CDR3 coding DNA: TGTGCCAGCTCCCCCTCGACAGGGTTTTCCTCACCCCTCCACTTT.

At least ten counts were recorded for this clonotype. DNA for the CDR3: TGCGCCAGCGGAGGGACAGGAACTGGGGCCAACGTCCTGACTTTC. Translating it yields CASGGTGTGANVLTF. The V and J genes are TRBV5-1 and TRBJ2-6; 8 bases match TRBD1. Looked up from germline, CDR1 is SGHRS and CDR2 is YFSETQ. V gave up 7 bases and J gave up 2 bases; unmatched junction bases: 5. The CDR3 is 15 residues long.

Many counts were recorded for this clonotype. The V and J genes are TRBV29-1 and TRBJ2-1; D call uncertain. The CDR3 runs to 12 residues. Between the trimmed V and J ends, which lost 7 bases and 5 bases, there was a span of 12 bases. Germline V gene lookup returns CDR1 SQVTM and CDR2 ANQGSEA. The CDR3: CSANSPDNEQFF. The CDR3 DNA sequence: TGCAGCGCCAATAGCCCCGACAATGAGCAGTTCTTC.

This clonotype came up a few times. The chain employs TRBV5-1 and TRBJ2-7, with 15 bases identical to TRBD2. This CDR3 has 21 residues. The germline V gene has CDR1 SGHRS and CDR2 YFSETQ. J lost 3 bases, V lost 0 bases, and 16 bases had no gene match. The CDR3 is CASSLGSQPGLAGGRLYEQYF. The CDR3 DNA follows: TGCGCCAGCAGCTTGGGCTCCCAGCCGGGACTAGCGGGAGGTCGCCTCTACGAGCAGTACTTC.

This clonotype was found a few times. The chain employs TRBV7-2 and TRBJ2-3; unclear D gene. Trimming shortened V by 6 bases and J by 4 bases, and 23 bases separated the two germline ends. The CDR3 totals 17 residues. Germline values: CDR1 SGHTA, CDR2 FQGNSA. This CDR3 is CASSLGSWTELSDTQYF. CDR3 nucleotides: TGTGCCAGCAGTCTAGGGTCGTGGACGGAGCTGTCAGATACGCAGTATTTT.

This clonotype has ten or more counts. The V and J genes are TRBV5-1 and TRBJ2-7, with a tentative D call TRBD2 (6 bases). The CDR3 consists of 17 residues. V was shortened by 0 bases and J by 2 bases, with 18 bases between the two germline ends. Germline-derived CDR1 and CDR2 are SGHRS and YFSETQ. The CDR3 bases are TGCGCCAGCAGCTTGGATCCGGGACTCCAACGGCCCTACGAGCAGTACTTC. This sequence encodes CASSLDPGLQRPYEQYF.

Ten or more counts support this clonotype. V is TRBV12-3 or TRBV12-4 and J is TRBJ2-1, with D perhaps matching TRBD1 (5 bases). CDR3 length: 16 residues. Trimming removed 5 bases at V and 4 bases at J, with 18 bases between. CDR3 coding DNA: TGTGCCAGCAGTCTTAGAGAGGCAGGGCAGTACAATGAGCAGTTCTTC. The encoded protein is CASSLREAGQYNEQFF.

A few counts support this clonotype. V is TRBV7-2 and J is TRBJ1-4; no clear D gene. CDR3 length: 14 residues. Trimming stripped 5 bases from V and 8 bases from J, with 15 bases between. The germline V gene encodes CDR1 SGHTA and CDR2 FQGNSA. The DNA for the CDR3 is TGTGCCAGCAGCATGGACGGTTGGAAGGAAAAACTGTTTTTT. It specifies CASSMDGWKEKLFF.

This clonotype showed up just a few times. The CDR3 is CALREVTEAFF. Here the CDR3 DNA reads TGTGCCCTCAGGGAAGTCACTGAAGCTTTCTTT. The chain couples TRBV30 to TRBJ1-1, with TRBD1 as a possible D gene (5 bases). Germline V gene data show CDR1 as GTSNPN and CDR2 as SVGIG (reference sequence). V lost 8 bases, J lost 4 bases, and 11 bases lay in between. The CDR3 runs to 11 residues.

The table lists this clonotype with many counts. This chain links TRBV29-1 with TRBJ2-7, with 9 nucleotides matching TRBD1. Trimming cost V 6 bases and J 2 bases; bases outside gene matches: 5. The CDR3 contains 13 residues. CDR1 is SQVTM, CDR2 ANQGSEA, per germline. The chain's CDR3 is CSVPGQGAYEQYF. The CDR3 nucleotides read TGCAGCGTCCCGGGACAGGGCGCCTACGAGCAGTACTTC.

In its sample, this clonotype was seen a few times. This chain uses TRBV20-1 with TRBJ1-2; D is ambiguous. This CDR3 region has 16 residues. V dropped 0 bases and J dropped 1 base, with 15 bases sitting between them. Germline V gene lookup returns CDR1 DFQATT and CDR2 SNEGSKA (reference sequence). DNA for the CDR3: TGCAGTGCTAGAGATGAAATATTGGCCCTTAACTATGGCTACACCTTC. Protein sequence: CSARDEILALNYGYTF.

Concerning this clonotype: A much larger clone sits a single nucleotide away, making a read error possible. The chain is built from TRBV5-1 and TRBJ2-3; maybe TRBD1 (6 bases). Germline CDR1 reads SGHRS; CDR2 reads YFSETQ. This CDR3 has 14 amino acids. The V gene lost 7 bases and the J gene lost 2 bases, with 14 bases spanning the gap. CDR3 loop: CASHPRDITDTQYF. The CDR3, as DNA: TGCGCCAGCCACCCCAGGGACATCACAGATACGCAGTATTTT.